A single sample gave rise to the 17 T cell receptor beta chains below, sequenced in a study of shared clonotypes between healthy human individuals. Clones were read by immunoSEQ multiplex PCR, and TCRdb kept only the in-frame ones, dropping some. In the table there are about 1.1 million clones, around 78% of which are singletons. The sample comprised memory CD4+ T cells from PBMCs. Subset described: CD45RA-negative fraction. These receptors came from a man aged 18 to 29 in good health. Some clones in this sample may be carry-over from other donors' samples.

A single count supports this clone. V gene TRBV28 combines with J gene TRBJ1-1; 7 nucleotides match TRBD1. In germline, CDR1 is MDHEN, CDR2 SYDVKM. This CDR3 contains 17 residues. Trimming removed 4 bases from V and 4 bases from J; junction bases left unmatched: 15. The DNA of the CDR3 is TGTGCCAGCAGTTCCCCTCGGGACAGCAGGATGATCACTGAAGCTTTCTTT. Translated: CASSSPRDSRMITEAFF.

The chain links TRBV18 to TRBJ2-5, with a weak D call TRBD1 (6 bases). Germline values: CDR1 KGHSH, CDR2 LQKENI. The CDR3 extends over 15 amino acids. V lost 4 bases, J lost 4 bases, and 16 bases lay in between. The CDR3 sequence: CASSRPENRAETQYF. As DNA, the CDR3 is TGTGCCAGCTCACGACCGGAAAACAGGGCAGAGACCCAGTACTTC.

This clone was observed a handful of times. The J gene is TRBJ1-2, the V gene TRBV7-9; D is unresolved. V was cut by 2 bases and J by 4 bases, with 11 bases left in between. CDR1 is SEHNR and CDR2 is FQNEAQ in the germline V gene (reference sequence). This CDR3 has 14 amino acids. CDR3 in amino acids: CASSLSAAGYGYTF. The CDR3 DNA reads TGTGCCAGCAGCTTATCGGCAGCAGGCTATGGCTACACCTTC.

This rearrangement joins TRBV9 to TRBJ2-2; D tentatively reads TRBD1 or TRBD2 (5 bases each). This CDR3 is 15 amino acids long. CDR1 SGDLS and CDR2 YYNGEE come from the germline V gene. Trimming removed 0 bases from V and 4 bases from J, with 10 bases in between. CDR3 sequence: CASSVGDPATGELFF. DNA for the CDR3: TGTGCCAGCAGCGTAGGGGACCCAGCCACCGGGGAGCTGTTTTTT.

V gene TRBV7-9 combines with J gene TRBJ1-2; D is unresolved. Germline lookup yields CDR1 SEHNR and CDR2 FQNEAQ (reference sequence). The length of the CDR3 is 12 residues. V was clipped by 1 base and J by 7 bases, with 7 bases between them. CDR3 nucleotides: TGTGCCAGCAGCTTAGTAGCGGTTGGCTACACCTTC. Protein sequence: CASSLVAVGYTF.

This clone was detected only once. The chain is built from TRBV18 and TRBJ1-3, with D perhaps TRBD1 (5 bases). The germline V and J ends were trimmed by 3 bases and 1 base, with 13 bases remaining between them. The CDR3 covers 16 residues. Germline loops: CDR1 KGHSH, CDR2 LQKENI. The CDR3 here is CASSPLPRASGNTIYF. Written as DNA, the CDR3 is TGTGCCAGCTCACCCCTCCCCAGGGCGTCTGGAAACACCATATATTTT.

The chain employs TRBV28 and TRBJ2-7, with D perhaps TRBD1 (5 bases). The CDR3 has 14 amino acids. Looked up from germline, CDR1 is MDHEN and CDR2 is SYDVKM. V was trimmed by 2 bases and J by 3 bases, leaving 11 bases between them. Here the CDR3 reads CASSLTGMGYEQYF. CDR3 nucleotides: TGTGCCAGCAGTTTAACAGGAATGGGCTACGAGCAGTACTTC.

The V call is TRBV19, the J call TRBJ1-2; D uncertain. This CDR3 comprises 13 residues. Germline CDR1 and CDR2: LNHDA and SQIVND (reference sequence). The V gene lost 7 bases and the J gene lost 5 bases, with 14 bases spanning the gap. The CDR3 sequence: CASTPGGFYGYTF. The CDR3 DNA reads as TGTGCCAGTACTCCCGGAGGGTTTTATGGCTACACCTTC.

The chain joins TRBV28 to TRBJ2-2, with 12 bases identical to TRBD2. CDR1 MDHEN and CDR2 SYDVKM come from the germline V gene. CDR3 size: 17 residues. The trim removed 2 bases at V and 4 bases at J, leaving 5 bases unmatched. The CDR3 DNA is TGTGCCAGCAGTTTACTCTCTAGCGGGAGGGGCACCGGGGAGCTGTTTTTT. It encodes CASSLLSSGRGTGELFF.

This clone occurred many times. V is TRBV7-3 and J is TRBJ2-1; 8 bases are shared with TRBD2. The V segment lost 2 bases and the J segment 5 bases; nucleotides outside the gene matches: 8. CDR3 size: 16 residues. Germline CDR1 and CDR2: SGHTA and FQGTGA. This CDR3 is CASSLGASGYNNEQFF. The DNA of the CDR3 is TGTGCCAGCAGCTTAGGGGCTAGCGGGTATAACAATGAGCAGTTCTTC.

This sequence joins TRBV7-2 and TRBJ2-7; D gene uncertain. The CDR3 totals 13 residues. Germline V gene data show CDR1 as SGHTA and CDR2 as FQGNSA. Trimming removed 2 bases at V and 0 bases at J, with 5 bases between. In DNA form, the CDR3 reads TGTGCCAGCAGCTTACCAAGCTCCTACGAGCAGTACTTC. It codes for CASSLPSSYEQYF. Complete variable domain (other parts from reference TRBV7-2 and TRBJ2-7): GAGVSQSPSNKVTEKGKDVELRCDPISGHTALYWYRQSLGQGLEFLIYFQGNSAPDKSGLPSDRFSAERTGGSVSTLTIQRTQQEDSAVYLCASSLPSSYEQYFGPGTRLTVT.

The chain employs TRBV5-4 and TRBJ1-1; D may be TRBD1 (6 bases). This CDR3 region has 14 residues. V lost 2 bases and J 5 bases, leaving 13 bases between the germline ends. Looked up from germline, CDR1 is SGHNT and CDR2 is YYREEE (reference sequence). CDR3 nucleotides: TGTGCCAGCAGCTTACGGGGGGCGAGGACTGAAGCTTTCTTT. The encoded protein is CASSLRGARTEAFF.

This clone was counted only a few times. This chain links TRBV10-3 with TRBJ1-3; no definite D call. V lost 10 bases to trimming and J lost 1 base, with 17 bases between them. The CDR3 is 15 residues long. The germline gives CDR1 ENHRY, CDR2 SYGVKD. CDR3 in amino acids: CATRHQVESGNTIYF. The CDR3 nucleotides read TGTGCCACCCGGCACCAAGTCGAGTCTGGAAACACCATATATTTT.

This chain connects TRBV4-3 to TRBJ1-1; 8 nucleotides match TRBD1. This CDR3 is 15 amino acids long. CDR1 is LGHNA, CDR2 YSLEER, per germline. The junction had 8 bases not matched to a gene; V was cut back by 5 bases and J by 3 bases. As DNA, the CDR3 is TGCGCCAGCAGCTCCCCGGACAGGGATGACACTGAAGCTTTCTTT. The encoded protein is CASSSPDRDDTEAFF.

The chain uses TRBV2 and TRBJ1-1, with D maybe TRBD1 (6 bases). This CDR3 contains 13 residues. Germline-derived CDR1 and CDR2 are SNHLY and FYNNEI. V gave up 4 bases and J gave up 7 bases, with 13 bases separating them. The DNA of the CDR3 is TGTGCCAGCAGTGTCATTGGGGGCGGTGAAGCTTTCTTT. It codes for CASSVIGGGEAFF.

The chain carries TRBV6-6 and TRBJ1-1; D call uncertain. V lost 10 bases to trimming and J lost 2 bases, with 17 bases between them. From germline, CDR1 is MNHNY and CDR2 SVGAGI (reference sequence). The length of the CDR3 is 14 residues. The CDR3 DNA follows: TGTGCCACCAAGGAGGTTTGGGTTAACACTGAAGCTTTCTTT. Protein sequence: CATKEVWVNTEAFF.

The chain uses TRBV29-1 and TRBJ2-7; a weak D match, TRBD1 (6 bases). This CDR3 contains 12 residues. CDR1 and CDR2 from the germline V gene are SQVTM and ANQGSEA. Trimming took 4 bases from V and 4 from J, leaving 11 bases between them. As DNA, the CDR3 is TGCAGCGTTGTATCAGGGGAGTACGAGCAGTACTTC. It encodes CSVVSGEYEQYF.